One sample yielded the 25 T cell receptor beta chains listed below, sequenced in a study of tumor and adjacent non-tumor tissue in lung cancer. TCRbeta libraries were built with three rounds of nested PCR, modified from ARM-PCR. MiXCR was run by TCRdb on the multiplex PCR reads, yielding one entry per CDR3 protein. Of 90,000 to 130,000 distinct CDR3 sequences listed, under 90% are singletons. RNA was extracted from bulk tissue without any cell sorting. The specimen was lung tumor tissue. Receptors originate from a man in his 70s with non-small cell lung cancer.

For this clonotype: The junction differs from germline at one of its ends, possibly a read error. The V call is TRBV10-2, the J call TRBJ2-7; D is perhaps TRBD1 (6 bases). The germline CDR1 and CDR2 sequences are WSHSY and SAAADI. CDR3 length: 13 amino acids. The CDR3 DNA reads as TGCGCCAGCATAACGACAGGATTCTACGAGCAGCACTTC. It is translated as CASITTGFYEQHF.

The chain recombines TRBV2 with TRBJ1-1; 7 bases line up with TRBD1. Trimming cost V 8 bases and J 1 base; bases outside gene matches: 7. This CDR3 region has 14 residues. The V gene's germline CDR1 is SNHLY and CDR2 FYNNEI. Here the CDR3 DNA reads TGTGCCAGCTGCCAGACAGGGCGGAACACTGAAGCTTTCTTT. Protein: CASCQTGRNTEAFF.

In the case of this clonotype: One end of the junction fails to match germline, which may point to a read error. The chain is built from TRBV11-3 and TRBJ2-3; D is ambiguous. Looked up from germline, CDR1 is SGHNT and CDR2 is YENEEA. This CDR3 region has 15 residues. CDR3 amino acids: CAGSATCHLTDMQYF. The CDR3, as DNA: TGTGCAGGCAGCGCGACATGTCACCTCACAGATATGCAGTATTTT.

This clonotype is medium-sized. DNA of the CDR3: TGTGCCAGCAGCTACTTACCGGGACACCTTAATTCACCCCTCCACTTT. It encodes CASSYLPGHLNSPLHF. This chain links TRBV5-4 with TRBJ1-6; TRBD1 might be the D (6 bases). The germline V and J ends were trimmed by 3 bases and 6 bases, with 16 bases remaining between them. The CDR3 has 16 amino acids. Germline CDR1 is SGHNT and CDR2 is YYREEE (reference sequence). Looking up the rest from reference TRBV5-4 and TRBJ1-6 gives the full variable domain: ETGVTQSPTHLIKTRGQQVTLRCSSQSGHNTVSWYQQALGQGPQFIFQYYREEENGRGNFPPRFSGLQFPNYSSELNVNALELDDSALYLCASSYLPGHLNSPLHFGNGTRLTVT.

The chain combines TRBV11-3 with TRBJ2-1, with D perhaps given as TRBD1 or TRBD2 (5 bases each). The CDR3 is 16 amino acids. Trimming took 0 bases from V and 9 from J, leaving 18 bases between them. From germline, CDR1 is SGHNT and CDR2 YENEEA. The CDR3 DNA reads TGTGCCAGCAGCTTAGATCCCACGAGGGGCATGAGTGAGCAGTTCTTC. Residues: CASSLDPTRGMSEQFF.

Comments on this clonotype: Mismatch with germline at one junction end may stem from a read error. The rearrangement uses TRBV10-2 and TRBJ1-5, with 8 bases identical to TRBD1. This CDR3 region has 16 residues. Germline values: CDR1 WSHSY, CDR2 SAAADI. In DNA, the CDR3 is TGCGCCACGATAACCGACAGGGGTGGTAGCTATCAGTCCCAGCATTTT. Translation: CATITDRGGSYQSQHF.

As concerns this clonotype: The junction does not match germline at one end; this may be a read error. The CDR3 loop is CASRDGQRNTEAFF. The CDR3 DNA follows: TGCGCCAGCAGAGATGGACAGAGGAACACTGAAGCCTTCTTT. The rearrangement uses TRBV5-1 and TRBJ1-1, with D possibly being TRBD1 (6 bases). The CDR3 sequence is 14 residues long. Germline-derived CDR1 and CDR2 are SGHRS and YFSETQ.

Comments on this clonotype: Compared with germline, one end of the junction differs, possibly owing to a read error. The DNA for the CDR3 is TGTGCAAGCAGTTCTCAGGGTAATCAGTCCCAGCATTTT. Translation gives CASSSQGNQSQHF. This chain uses TRBV6-2 or TRBV6-3 with TRBJ1-5, with a tentative D call TRBD1 (5 bases). The CDR3 contains 13 residues. Germline values: CDR1 MNHEY, CDR2 SVGEGT.

This chain links TRBV11-2 with TRBJ2-1, with TRBD2 identical over 10 bases. Germline CDR1 is SGHAT and CDR2 is FQNNGV. The CDR3 is 16 residues long. V gave up 5 bases and J gave up 4 bases; unmatched junction bases: 8. The CDR3 DNA is TGTGCCAGCAGCCTACGATCTAGCGGGAGTTACAATGAGCAGTTCTTC. Translated, it gives CASSLRSSGSYNEQFF.

The chain uses TRBV28 and TRBJ2-5; no firm D call. The CDR3 is 16 residues long. Germline-derived CDR1 and CDR2 are MDHEN and SYDVKM. Trimming removed 6 bases at V and 2 bases at J, with 19 bases between. The CDR3 DNA reads TGTGCCAGCAGCAAAACCGGGCCCCCCGAGCAAGAGACCCAGTACTTC. This encodes CASSKTGPPEQETQYF. The complete variable domain, with remaining parts taken from reference TRBV28 and TRBJ2-5, reads DVKVTQSSRYLVKRTGEKVFLECVQDMDHENMFWYRQDPGLGLRLIYFSYDVKMKEKGDIPEGYSVSREKKERFSLILESASTNQTSMYLCASSKTGPPEQETQYFGPGTRLLVL.

For this clonotype: This CDR3 fails to terminate in the conserved phenylalanine or tryptophan, so it likely reflects a read error. J is TRBJ2-1 and V is TRBV11-3, with 14 bases matching TRBD2. Germline assignment: CDR1 SGHNT and CDR2 YENEEA. The CDR3 is made up of 15 amino acids. The CDR3, as DNA: TGTGCTAGCAGTCGACTAGCGGGGGGGTACAATGAGCAGTTCGTT. Amino acids: CASSRLAGGYNEQFV.

This clonotype ranks as medium-sized (0.01 to 0.1%). CDR3 sequence (DNA): TGTGCCAGCAGCTTAGTGACAGGGACTACCTACGAGCAGTACTTC. Translating gives CASSLVTGTTYEQYF. The chain joins TRBV11-3 to TRBJ2-7; either TRBD1 or TRBD2 may fit D (7 bases each). The CDR3 is 15 residues long. V lost 1 base and J lost 2, with 12 bases in between. CDR1 is SGHNT and CDR2 is YENEEA in the germline V gene.

The rearrangement links TRBV6-5 to TRBJ2-5; TRBD2 matches at 11 bases. The CDR3 sequence is 18 residues long. Germline-derived CDR1 and CDR2 are MNHEY and SVGAGI. V lost 5 bases, J lost 3 bases, and 14 bases stayed unmatched. The CDR3 DNA is TGTGCCAGCAGTCCAAGGGAGGTGCTAGCGGGAGGAGAAGAGACCCAGTACTTC. Protein product: CASSPREVLAGGEETQYF.

Many counts were recorded for this clonotype. The gene calls are TRBV10-3 and TRBJ2-5; 7 positions match TRBD2. Germline V CDR1 and CDR2: ENHRY, SYGVKD. The CDR3 loop spans 15 amino acids. Trimming at V came to 0 bases and at J to 4 bases, leaving 5 bases not matched to a gene. CDR3 sequence (DNA): TGTGCCATCAGTGAGTCCACAGCGGGACCAGAGACCCAGTACTTC. It is translated as CAISESTAGPETQYF.

This chain links TRBV5-7 with TRBJ2-1; no definite D call. TRBV5-7 is assigned to the ORF class and has an uncertain function. The CDR3 loop spans 14 amino acids. Trimming removed 5 bases at V and 4 bases at J, with 13 bases between. CDR3 protein: CASRRGPSYNEQFF. The CDR3, as DNA: TGTGCCAGCAGAAGAGGTCCCTCATACAATGAGCAGTTCTTC.

For this clonotype: Germline is not matched at one junction end, which may reflect a read error. The gene calls are TRBV20-1 and TRBJ1-2; possibly TRBD1 for D (5 bases). From germline, CDR1 is DFQATT and CDR2 SNEGSKA (reference sequence). CDR3 length: 15 amino acids. The CDR3 DNA follows: TGCAGTGCTAGAGTCCAGGGCCGGGGAGGCTATGACTACACCTTC. Residues: CSARVQGRGGYDYTF.

Note on this clonotype: A junction boundary mismatches the germline segment, possibly from a read error. The V call is TRBV6-6, the J call TRBJ2-7, with TRBD2 as a possible D gene (6 bases). The CDR3 totals 12 residues. Germline values: CDR1 MNHNY, CDR2 SVGAGI (reference sequence). The CDR3 reads CPSSTPGLGTYF. The CDR3 DNA follows: TGTCCCAGCAGTACTCCGGGACTCGGGACGTACTTC.

On this clonotype: A much larger clone differs by one base, so this may be a read error. The chain uses TRBV5-1 and TRBJ2-7; 8 nucleotides agree with TRBD2. CDR3 size: 15 residues. Germline CDR1 reads SGHRS; CDR2 reads YFSETQ. The V segment lost 3 bases and the J segment 6 bases; nucleotides outside the gene matches: 11. This chain's CDR3 is CASSWMNLSGGEQYF. For the CDR3, the DNA is TGCGCCAGCAGCTGGATGAATTTGAGCGGGGGCGAGCAGTACTTC. The whole variable domain, filled in from reference TRBV5-1 and TRBJ2-7, reads KAGVTQTPRYLIKTRGQQVTLSCSPISGHRSVSWYQQTPGQGLQFLFEYFSETQRNKGNFPGRFSGRQFSNSRSEMNVSTLELGDSALYLCASSWMNLSGGEQYFGPGTRLTVT.

A note on this clonotype: A much larger clone is a single base away; this may be a read error. The chain employs TRBV20-1 and TRBJ2-7; D uncertain. The CDR3 has 13 amino acids. Germline V lookup: CDR1 DFQATT, CDR2 SNEGSKA (reference sequence). The V end was cut by 3 bases, the J end by 9 bases, with 18 bases between. Here the CDR3 DNA reads TGCAGTGCTAGGCTTCCGCTCCTGGACGGGCAGTACTTC. It is translated as CSARLPLLDGQYF.

Remarks on this clonotype: One end of the junction is discordant with germline, which a read error may explain. The chain has TRBV20-1 and TRBJ2-3; 9 bases map to TRBD1. Germline assignment: CDR1 DFQATT and CDR2 SNEGSKA (reference sequence). The CDR3 has 14 amino acids. DNA of the CDR3: TGCAGAGCCCGTGGACAGGGGCAGGGAGATACTCAGTATTTT. It specifies CRARGQGQGDTQYF.

V and J are TRBV5-4 and TRBJ2-5; D gene ambiguous. This CDR3 is built from 14 residues. Germline V gives CDR1 SGHNT, CDR2 YYREEE (reference sequence). Trimming removed 8 bases from V and 7 bases from J, with 21 bases in between. This CDR3 reads CASNLGGIVGTQYF. Written as DNA, the CDR3 is TGTGCCAGTAACTTGGGTGGCATTGTTGGGACCCAGTACTTC. Full variable domain (outside the CDR3, taken from reference TRBV5-4 and TRBJ2-5): ETGVTQSPTHLIKTRGQQVTLRCSSQSGHNTVSWYQQALGQGPQFIFQYYREEENGRGNFPPRFSGLQFPNYSSELNVNALELDDSALYLCASNLGGIVGTQYFGPGTRLLVL.

This clonotype was seen once. Relative to the germline gene, one junction end is altered; a read error may explain this. Here the CDR3 DNA reads TGTGCCAGCAGCTTGGGCGTTAACTATGGCTACATGTTC. Its translation is CASSLGVNYGYMF. The J gene is TRBJ1-2, the V gene TRBV5-4; D not certain. CDR3 length: 13 amino acids. Germline CDR1 and CDR2: SGHNT and YYREEE (reference sequence).

This clonotype was detected once. The rearrangement joins TRBV5-6 to TRBJ2-2; D remains ambiguous. CDR1 SGHDT and CDR2 YYEEEE come from the germline V gene. This CDR3 is built from 12 residues. CDR3 sequence: CVGSPPTGELFF. The CDR3 DNA reads as TGTGTCGGCAGCCCCCCGACCGGGGAGCTGTTTTTT.

This chain uses TRBV10-3 with TRBJ2-1, with a weak D call TRBD2 (5 bases). The CDR3 has 14 residues. V lost 4 bases and J lost 0, with 7 bases in between. Per germline, CDR1 ENHRY and CDR2 SYGVKD. Here the CDR3 DNA reads TGTGCCATCAGTGGTGAGGGCTCCTACAATGAGCAGTTCTTC. This sequence encodes CAISGEGSYNEQFF.

Note on this clonotype: The junction does not match germline at one end; this may be a read error. The chain recombines TRBV11-2 with TRBJ2-7; weak D call: TRBD2 (5 bases). This CDR3 has 17 amino acids. Germline CDR1 reads SGHAT; CDR2 reads FQNNGV. CDR3: CASCLVPTGLAYHEQYF. For the CDR3, the DNA is TGTGCCAGCTGCTTGGTACCCACTGGGCTAGCCTACCACGAGCAGTACTTC.